This T cell receptor (beta chain) was profiled in a study of T cell responses to AZD1222 COVID-19 vaccine. General study points: Across the whole spike, CD4 TCRs peaked at regions 160-218 and 743-854. The number of AZD1222 recipients seropositive at baseline was only 6 or 7. White British people made up most donors, females outnumbered males, and clonal diversity was possibly underestimated.

The CDR3 extends over 15 amino acids. The germline V and J ends were trimmed by 1 base and 3 bases, with 10 bases remaining between them. CDR1 and CDR2 from the germline V gene are SEHNR and FQNEAQ (reference sequence). TCRdb keeps only in-frame clones here, not all; method: immunoSEQ multiplex PCR. The sample includes 150,000 to 200,000 clones, around 89% of them seen just once. This clone was counted once. What it binds is unknown. The V and J genes are TRBV7-9 and TRBJ1-5, with D possibly matching TRBD1 (5 bases). The receptor comes from an adult who received the MenACWY meningococcal vaccine as a control. The input for sequencing was peripheral blood, taken 28 days after the second dose of the MenACWY control vaccine. In DNA form, the CDR3 reads TGTGCCAGCAGCTTAGGGGCAGGGTTCAATCAGCCCCAGCATTTT. This encodes CASSLGAGFNQPQHF.